The source of this T cell receptor beta chain is a study of blood T cell repertoires in COVID-19. The wider study: Samples came from the United States, Italy and Spain, spanning acute and convalescent COVID-19. Nucleic acid was either cDNA or gDNA, and it came from T cells, B-cell-depleted T cells, or PBMCs.

Measured with immunoSEQ multiplex PCR; TCRdb has only the in-frame clones, and not every one. The sample shows about 78,000 clones, about nine tenths of them seen only once. This CDR3 region has 14 residues. Germline CDR1 reads ENHRY; CDR2 reads SYGVKD. The V and J ends lost 8 bases and 0 bases, in that order; junction bases with no gene match: 2. The source is a woman aged 80 or over with acute or convalescent COVID-19. V gene TRBV10-3 combines with J gene TRBJ2-3, with 10 bases identical to TRBD2. The specimen was peripheral blood. CDR3 sequence (DNA): TGTGCCATCGCGACTAGCGGGAGCACAGATACGCAGTATTTT. Protein: CAIATSGSTDTQYF.